These T cell receptor beta chains were read from a single sample in a study of post-analysis software for immune sequencing data. TCRdb re-derived calls from the PCR reads in MiXCR, one entry per CDR3 protein. Among roughly 540,000 distinct CDR3 sequences listed, roughly 34% were seen once. Sequences were obtained from blood. The receptors here all came from a girl aged 2-17 years with multiple sclerosis. CDR3s include the opening cysteine and the closing phenylalanine or tryptophan. A D gene is named only where the DNA matches it firmly. Clone size appears in some rows only: once, few, many, or a class for an expanded clone.

once,TRBV7-9,TRBJ1-4,-,TGTGCCAGCAGCTTTTGGGTGGTGGTCAATGAAAAACTGTTTTTT,CASSFWVVVNEKLFF
-,TRBV12-3/TRBV12-4,TRBJ2-1,-,TGTGCCAGCAGTTTAAGGGGGGGTTGGGGTGAGCAGTTCTTC,CASSLRGGWGEQFF
-,TRBV20-1,TRBJ2-1,TRBD2,TGCAGTGCTACCACTGGGGAGGGAGGAGAAAATGAGCAGTTCTTC,CSATTGEGGENEQFF
few,TRBV6-5,TRBJ2-7,-,TGTGCCAGCAGCCAGGACGACGTCTCCTCCTACGAGCAGTACTTC,CASSQDDVSSYEQYF
few,TRBV10-3,TRBJ1-2,TRBD1,TGTGCCAGCCACCCGGGACAGGGGCTGTACGGCTACACCTTC,CASHPGQGLYGYTF
-,TRBV18,TRBJ1-1,-,TGTGCCAGCTCACCACTCGAGGGTGAAGCTTTCTTT,CASSPLEGEAFF
-,TRBV3-1,TRBJ1-6,-,TGTGCCAGCAGCCAAGATCGGAATTGGAATTCACCCCTCCACTTT,CASSQDRNWNSPLHF
-,TRBV20-1,TRBJ1-2,TRBD1,TGCAGTGCTAGAGATGGGACAGGCTATGGCTACACCTTC,CSARDGTGYGYTF
-,TRBV7-2,TRBJ2-3,-,TGTGCCAGCATCATCCCCAACACAGATACGCAGTATTTT,CASIIPNTDTQYF
-,TRBV12-3/TRBV12-4,TRBJ1-2,-,TGTGCCAGCAGTCTTCTCGGGGGGAGCTATGGCTACACCTTC,CASSLLGGSYGYTF
-,TRBV5-1,TRBJ1-4,-,TGCGCCAGCAGCTTGGGGACGGGTGAAAAACTGTTTTTT,CASSLGTGEKLFF
few,TRBV6-5,TRBJ2-5,TRBD1,TGTGCCACCCTCTGGGACAGGTTTGACCAAGAGACCCAGTACTTC,CATLWDRFDQETQYF
-,TRBV7-9,TRBJ1-1,-,TGTGCCAGCAGCTGGGGGAAGGGACAAGCGAGTACCGCCTTTGAAGCTTTCTTT,CASSWGKGQASTAFEAFF
few,TRBV5-6,TRBJ1-2,-,TGTGCCAGCAGCTACAGGGAAAACTATGGCTACACCTTC,CASSYRENYGYTF
-,TRBV28,TRBJ2-1,TRBD1,TGTGCCAGCAGTTTATACCAGGGGGTTCCGAGCAACAATGAGCAGTTCTTC,CASSLYQGVPSNNEQFF
-,TRBV28,TRBJ2-1,TRBD2,TGTGCCAGCAGTCCGGGACTAGCGGGGGTTGGGCAGTTCTTC,CASSPGLAGVGQFF
-,TRBV12-3/TRBV12-4,TRBJ2-3,TRBD2,TGTGCCAGCAGTCCACTAGCGTCGGATACGCAGTATTTT,CASSPLASDTQYF
-,TRBV4-2,TRBJ1-2,TRBD1,TGTGCCAGCAGCCAAGGTATCGGGACAGGGAACTATGGCTACACCTTC,CASSQGIGTGNYGYTF
few,TRBV15,TRBJ1-5,-,TGTGCCACCAGCAGAGGATCCGACGGCGGGCCCCAGCATTTT,CATSRGSDGGPQHF
-,TRBV7-2,TRBJ1-1,-,TGTGCCAGCAGCCCCCCCCCGGGGAACACTGAAGCTTTCTTT,CASSPPPGNTEAFF
-,TRBV2,TRBJ2-5,TRBD1,TGTGCCAGCAGTGAATGGGGGCAGGGGGAGGAGACCCAGTACTTC,CASSEWGQGEETQYF
few,TRBV25-1,TRBJ2-5,-,TGTGCCAGCAGCCGACCGGCGGAGACCCAGTACTTC,CASSRPAETQYF
few,TRBV4-2,TRBJ2-3,-,TGTGCCAGCAGCCAAGTTAACCAAAAGGGAGATACGCAGTATTTT,CASSQVNQKGDTQYF
-,TRBV20-1,TRBJ2-7,TRBD2,TGCAGTGCTCTAGCGGGAGGGCCCTACGAGCAGTACTTC,CSALAGGPYEQYF
-,TRBV9,TRBJ2-7,-,TGTGCCAGCCCTTTGGAGGGAATTTACGAGCAGTACTTC,CASPLEGIYEQYF
-,TRBV6-5,TRBJ2-3,-,TGTGCCAGCAGTCCCCCCCGAAGCGGAGAGAGGGATACGCAGTATTTT,CASSPPRSGERDTQYF
-,TRBV9,TRBJ2-1,TRBD2,TGTGCCAGCAGCGTATTCCTAGCGGGGTACAATGAGCAGTTCTTC,CASSVFLAGYNEQFF
-,TRBV7-3,TRBJ2-7,TRBD2,TGTGCCAGCAGCCTTTCTAGCGGAGATCCAGGCGAGCAGTACTTC,CASSLSSGDPGEQYF
-,TRBV20-1,TRBJ2-1,TRBD2,TGCAGTGCCCAGGGGGAATTAGCGGGGGAAATATACAATGAGCAGTTCTTC,CSAQGELAGEIYNEQFF
many,TRBV5-1,TRBJ2-5,-,TGCGCCAGCAGCTTGGCAACCGAGACCCAGTACTTC,CASSLATETQYF
few,TRBV5-1,TRBJ1-1,-,TGCGCCAGCAGCTTGGGAGGAACCCTGGGAGCTTTCTTT,CASSLGGTLGAFF
-,TRBV4-1,TRBJ2-1,-,TGCGCCAGCAGCCAAGAGGGAGCCTCCCAGTTCTTC,CASSQEGASQFF
few,TRBV2,TRBJ2-1,-,TGTGCCAGCAGTGTTTTGTGGGGAAGGGAGCAGTTCTTC,CASSVLWGREQFF
-,TRBV3-1,TRBJ2-1,-,TGTGCCAGCAGCCAACGCCCGGGACCGCACAATGAGCAGTTCTTC,CASSQRPGPHNEQFF
-,TRBV10-1,TRBJ2-3,TRBD1,TGCGCCAGCAGTGAGTCGAGATCCGGACAGGCAGATACGCAGTATTTT,CASSESRSGQADTQYF
-,TRBV19,TRBJ1-1,-,TGTGCCAGTAAAACTAGTCTAGGTGGACAGATGAACACTGAAGCTTTCTTT,CASKTSLGGQMNTEAFF
-,TRBV25-1,TRBJ2-3,-,TGTGCCAGCAGTGGACGATGGACATTGGAAAAACAGTATTTT,CASSGRWTLEKQYF
-,TRBV5-1,TRBJ2-5,TRBD1,TGCGCCAGTGGGGACAGGGGGACGGAGACCCAGTACTTC,CASGDRGTETQYF
few,TRBV7-9,TRBJ2-5,-,TGTGCCAGCAGCTTAGTTGACAGTCCCCAAGAGACCCAGTACTTC,CASSLVDSPQETQYF
-,TRBV4-1,TRBJ1-4,TRBD1,TGCGCCAGCAGCCTGGGCGGCCAGGGGGCCTCTAATGAAAAACTGTTTTTT,CASSLGGQGASNEKLFF
many,TRBV6-5,TRBJ2-7,-,TGTGCCAGCAGCCGGGGTGTTAGCTACGAACAGTACTTC,CASSRGVSYEQYF
few,TRBV6-5,TRBJ1-5,-,TGTGCCAGCAGTCTGGCAGGTAGGGGCAATCAGCCCCAGCATTTT,CASSLAGRGNQPQHF
-,TRBV2,TRBJ2-6,-,TGTGCCAGCAGCTTTGGGACATCTGGGGCCAACGTCCTGACTTTC,CASSFGTSGANVLTF
few,TRBV18,TRBJ2-1,TRBD2,TGTGCCAGCTCACCACCAGGACTAGCGGGGCCTAGCTCCTACAATGAGCAGTTCTTC,CASSPPGLAGPSSYNEQFF
-,TRBV29-1,TRBJ2-2,TRBD2,TGCAGCGTTGAAGGCCGCAGCGGGGGGAACACCGGGGAGCTGTTTTTT,CSVEGRSGGNTGELFF
-,TRBV2,TRBJ2-3,-,TGTGCCAGCAGTGTGGGAAGGCGCACAGATACGCAGTATTTT,CASSVGRRTDTQYF
-,TRBV5-1,TRBJ2-1,-,TGCGCCAGCAGCTTGGGGTTGGAACCGTCCTACAATGAGCAGTTCTTC,CASSLGLEPSYNEQFF
-,TRBV11-2,TRBJ1-1,-,TGTGCCAGCAGCACCCCAGGGATGAACACTGAAGCTTTCTTT,CASSTPGMNTEAFF
-,TRBV2,TRBJ1-1,-,TGTGCCAGCAACTTAAGGCCTGGGAACACTGAAGCTTTCTTT,CASNLRPGNTEAFF
-,TRBV5-1,TRBJ2-6,TRBD1,TGCGCCAGCAGCCTACAGGGGGGCCCTGGGGCCAACGTCCTGACTTTC,CASSLQGGPGANVLTF
few,TRBV6-5,TRBJ2-1,-,TGTGCCAGCAGTTCCCCCTCTCGTGAGCAGTTCTTC,CASSSPSREQFF
few,TRBV10-3,TRBJ2-7,-,TGTGCCATCAGTGATCCAGGGAGCTCCTACGAGCAGTACTTC,CAISDPGSSYEQYF
-,TRBV12-3/TRBV12-4,TRBJ1-2,TRBD1,TGTGCCAGCAGTATGGACAGGGTCCATGGCTACACCTTC,CASSMDRVHGYTF
few,TRBV4-1,TRBJ2-2,-,TGCGCCAGCAGCCAAACCAGGGGAAGCGGGGAGCTGTTTTTT,CASSQTRGSGELFF
once,TRBV5-1,TRBJ2-7,-,TGCGCCAGCAGCTTGAGTCGGGCCTACTCCTACGAGCAGTACTTC,CASSLSRAYSYEQYF
few,TRBV6-1,TRBJ2-7,-,TGTGCCAGCAGTGTTAGGGCAGAGAGCTCCTACGAGCAGTACTTC,CASSVRAESSYEQYF
-,TRBV7-9,TRBJ2-5,-,TGTGCCAGCAGCTTAGAAGTTGGAGGGGCCACGTTCGTGGTGACCCAGTACTTC,CASSLEVGGATFVVTQYF
many,TRBV29-1,TRBJ2-5,TRBD1,TGCAGCGTCTCCGGGACAGGGGGCCCGACTATCCCCCAAGAGACCCAGTACTTC,CSVSGTGGPTIPQETQYF
-,TRBV21-1,TRBJ1-2,-,TGTGCCAGCAGCAAACGGGGGCTTGGCTATGGCTACACCTTC,CASSKRGLGYGYTF